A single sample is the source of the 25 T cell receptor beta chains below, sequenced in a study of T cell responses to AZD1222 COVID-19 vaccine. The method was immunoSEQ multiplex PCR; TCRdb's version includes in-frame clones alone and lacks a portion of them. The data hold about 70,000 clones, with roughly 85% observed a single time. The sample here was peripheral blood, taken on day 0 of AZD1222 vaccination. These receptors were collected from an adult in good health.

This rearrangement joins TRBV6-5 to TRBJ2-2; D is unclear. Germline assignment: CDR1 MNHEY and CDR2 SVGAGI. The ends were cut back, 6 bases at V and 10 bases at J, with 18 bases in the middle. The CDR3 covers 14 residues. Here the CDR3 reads CASRTWALPEELFF. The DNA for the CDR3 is TGTGCCAGCAGAACCTGGGCCCTCCCCGAGGAGCTGTTTTTT.

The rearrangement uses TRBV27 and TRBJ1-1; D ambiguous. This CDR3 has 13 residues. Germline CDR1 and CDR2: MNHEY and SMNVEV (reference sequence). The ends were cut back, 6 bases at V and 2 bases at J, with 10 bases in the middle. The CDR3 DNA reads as TGTGCCAGCAGACCAGACCGCAACACTGAAGCTTTCTTT. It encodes CASRPDRNTEAFF.

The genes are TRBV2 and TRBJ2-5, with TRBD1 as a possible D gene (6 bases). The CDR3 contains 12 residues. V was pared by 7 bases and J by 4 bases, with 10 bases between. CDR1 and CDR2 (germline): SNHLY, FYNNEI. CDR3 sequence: CASKGEGETQYF. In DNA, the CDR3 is TGTGCCAGCAAGGGGGAAGGAGAGACCCAGTACTTC.

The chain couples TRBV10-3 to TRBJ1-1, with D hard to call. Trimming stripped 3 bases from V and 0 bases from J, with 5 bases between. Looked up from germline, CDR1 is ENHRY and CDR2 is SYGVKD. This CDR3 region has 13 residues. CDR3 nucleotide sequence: TGTGCCATCAGTGAAAGTATGAACACTGAAGCTTTCTTT. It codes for CAISESMNTEAFF.

The CDR3: CAISEGGRRSGNTIYF. In DNA, the CDR3 is TGTGCCATCAGTGAGGGAGGGAGGCGCTCTGGAAACACCATATATTTT. The V gene is TRBV10-3, the J gene TRBJ1-3; D is ambiguous. V lost 2 bases and J lost 0, with 11 bases in between. Germline V CDR1 and CDR2: ENHRY, SYGVKD. CDR3 size: 16 residues.

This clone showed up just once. The CDR3 loop is CASSYAQGGMGLGQPQHF. The CDR3 DNA reads as TGTGCCAGCAGCTATGCTCAGGGTGGGATGGGATTAGGTCAGCCCCAGCATTTT. The chain carries TRBV5-4 and TRBJ1-5, with D possibly matching TRBD1 (5 bases). The germline CDR1 and CDR2 sequences are SGHNT and YYREEE (reference sequence). V gave up 3 bases and J gave up 6 bases, with 25 bases separating them. The CDR3 has 18 residues.

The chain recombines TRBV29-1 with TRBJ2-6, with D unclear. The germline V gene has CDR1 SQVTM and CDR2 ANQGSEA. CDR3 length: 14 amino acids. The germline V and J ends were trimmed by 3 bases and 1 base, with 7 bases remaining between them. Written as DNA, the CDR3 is TGCAGCGTTGACAGCTCGTCTGGGGCCAACGTCCTGACTTTC. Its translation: CSVDSSSGANVLTF.

The CDR3 DNA follows: TGCAGCACCTCGGGGGGCACAGATACGCAGTATTTT. Protein: CSTSGGTDTQYF. The chain uses TRBV29-1 and TRBJ2-3; D may be TRBD2 (6 bases). Germline V gives CDR1 SQVTM, CDR2 ANQGSEA. This CDR3 is built from 12 residues. V was clipped by 8 bases and J by 1 base, with 10 bases between them.

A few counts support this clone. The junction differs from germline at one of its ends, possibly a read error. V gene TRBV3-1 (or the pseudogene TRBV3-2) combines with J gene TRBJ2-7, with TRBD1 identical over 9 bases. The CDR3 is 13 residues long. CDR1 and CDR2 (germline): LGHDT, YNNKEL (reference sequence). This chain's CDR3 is CASSQDGRDRVSF. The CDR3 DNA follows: TGTGCCAGCAGCCAAGATGGCCGGGACAGGGTCTCTTTC.

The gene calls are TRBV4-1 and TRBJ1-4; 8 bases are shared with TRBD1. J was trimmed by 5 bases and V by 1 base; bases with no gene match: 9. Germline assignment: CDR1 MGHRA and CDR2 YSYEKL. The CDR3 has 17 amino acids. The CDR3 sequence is CASSQAPTRQGNEKLFF. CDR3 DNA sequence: TGCGCCAGCAGCCAAGCCCCAACCCGACAGGGGAATGAAAAACTGTTTTTT.

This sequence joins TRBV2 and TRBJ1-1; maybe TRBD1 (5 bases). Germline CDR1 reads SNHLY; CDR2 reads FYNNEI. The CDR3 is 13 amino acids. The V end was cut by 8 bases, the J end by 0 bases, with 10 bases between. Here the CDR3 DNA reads TGTGCCAGCGGAAAGGGGATGAACACTGAAGCTTTCTTT. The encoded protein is CASGKGMNTEAFF.

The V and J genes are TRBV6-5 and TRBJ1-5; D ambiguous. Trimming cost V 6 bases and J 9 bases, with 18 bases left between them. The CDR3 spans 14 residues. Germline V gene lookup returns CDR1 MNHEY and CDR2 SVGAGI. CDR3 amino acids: CASSLRRSGSPQHF. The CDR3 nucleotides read TGTGCCAGCAGCCTACGGCGGTCTGGATCGCCCCAGCATTTT.

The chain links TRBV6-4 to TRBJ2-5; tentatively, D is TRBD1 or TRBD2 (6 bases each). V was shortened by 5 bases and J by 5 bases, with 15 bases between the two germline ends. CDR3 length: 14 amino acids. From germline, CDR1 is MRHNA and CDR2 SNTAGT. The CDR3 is CASSRGDKGETQYF. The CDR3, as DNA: TGTGCCAGCAGTCGCGGGGACAAGGGGGAGACCCAGTACTTC.

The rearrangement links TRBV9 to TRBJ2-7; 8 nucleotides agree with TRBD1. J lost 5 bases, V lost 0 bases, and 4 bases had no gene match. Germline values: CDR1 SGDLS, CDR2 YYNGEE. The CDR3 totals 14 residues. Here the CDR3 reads CASSVGQGAHEQYF. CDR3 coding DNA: TGTGCCAGCAGCGTAGGGCAGGGGGCCCACGAGCAGTACTTC.

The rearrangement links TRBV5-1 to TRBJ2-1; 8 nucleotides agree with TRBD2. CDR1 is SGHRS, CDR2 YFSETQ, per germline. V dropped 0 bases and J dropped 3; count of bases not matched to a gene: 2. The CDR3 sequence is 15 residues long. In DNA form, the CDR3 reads TGCGCCAGCAGCTTGGTAAGCGGGAGCTACAATGAGCAGTTCTTC. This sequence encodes CASSLVSGSYNEQFF.

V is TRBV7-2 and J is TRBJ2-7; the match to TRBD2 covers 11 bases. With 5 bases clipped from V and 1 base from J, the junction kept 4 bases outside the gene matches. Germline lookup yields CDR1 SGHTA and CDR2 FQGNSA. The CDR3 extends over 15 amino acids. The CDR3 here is CASSPRLAGSYEQYF. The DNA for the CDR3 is TGTGCCAGCAGCCCCCGACTAGCGGGGTCCTACGAGCAGTACTTC.

The CDR3 loop reads CASSEASGTDHSPQHF. The CDR3 DNA is TGTGCCAGCAGTGAAGCCTCAGGGACAGACCACTCTCCCCAGCATTTT. The chain links TRBV6-1 to TRBJ1-5; 7 bases line up with TRBD1. After removal of 0 bases from V and 10 bases from J, the junction contained 12 bases not matched to a gene. Germline CDR1 MNHNS, CDR2 SASEGT. This CDR3 spans 16 amino acids.

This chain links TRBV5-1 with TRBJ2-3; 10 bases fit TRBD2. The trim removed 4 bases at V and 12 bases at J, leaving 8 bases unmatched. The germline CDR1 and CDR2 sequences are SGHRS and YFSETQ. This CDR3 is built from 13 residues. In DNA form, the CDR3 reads TGCGCCAGCAGCCAGGCTCCTAGCGGGGGCCAGTATTTT. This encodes CASSQAPSGGQYF.

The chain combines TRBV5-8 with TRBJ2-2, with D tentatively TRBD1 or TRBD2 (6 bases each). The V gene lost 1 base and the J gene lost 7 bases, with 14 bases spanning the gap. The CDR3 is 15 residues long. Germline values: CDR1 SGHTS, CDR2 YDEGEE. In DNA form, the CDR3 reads TGTGCCAGCAGCTTGATGGGGGGCGCGGTCGGGGAGCTGTTTTTT. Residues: CASSLMGGAVGELFF.

CDR3 in DNA: TGTGCCAGCAGTGAGACGAAACACACTGAAGCTTTCTTT. Translation gives CASSETKHTEAFF. This chain connects TRBV6-1 to TRBJ1-1; D ambiguous. Trimming left V 3 bases short and J 3 bases short, with 8 bases between. The CDR3 has 13 amino acids. Per the germline V gene, CDR1 is MNHNS and CDR2 is SASEGT.

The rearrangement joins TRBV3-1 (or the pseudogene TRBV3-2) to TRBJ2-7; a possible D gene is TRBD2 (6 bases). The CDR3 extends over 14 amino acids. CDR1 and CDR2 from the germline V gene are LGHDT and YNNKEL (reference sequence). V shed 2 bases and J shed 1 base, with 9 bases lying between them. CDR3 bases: TGTGCCAGCAGCCAATCAGGGACTTCCTACGAGCAGTACTTC. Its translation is CASSQSGTSYEQYF.

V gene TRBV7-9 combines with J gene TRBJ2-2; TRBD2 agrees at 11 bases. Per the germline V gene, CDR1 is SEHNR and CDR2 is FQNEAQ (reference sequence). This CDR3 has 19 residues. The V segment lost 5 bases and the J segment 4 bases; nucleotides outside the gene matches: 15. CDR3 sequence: CASSTKTSGTFVRTGELFF. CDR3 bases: TGTGCCAGCAGCACGAAGACTAGCGGGACTTTTGTGCGCACCGGGGAGCTGTTTTTT.

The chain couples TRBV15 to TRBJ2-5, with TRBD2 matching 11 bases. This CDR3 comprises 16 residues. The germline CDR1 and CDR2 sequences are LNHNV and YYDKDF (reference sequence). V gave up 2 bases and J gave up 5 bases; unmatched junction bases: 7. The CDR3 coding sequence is TGTGCCACCAGCAGATCTTTGGTAGCGGGGGGGGAGACCCAGTACTTC. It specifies CATSRSLVAGGETQYF.

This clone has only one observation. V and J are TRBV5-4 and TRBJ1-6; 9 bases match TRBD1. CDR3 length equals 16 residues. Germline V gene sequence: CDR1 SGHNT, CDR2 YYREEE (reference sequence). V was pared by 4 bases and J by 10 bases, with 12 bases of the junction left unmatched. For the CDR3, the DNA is TGTGCCAGCAGCACGGGAGGGACAGGGCATCGGTCACCCCTCCACTTT. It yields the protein CASSTGGTGHRSPLHF.

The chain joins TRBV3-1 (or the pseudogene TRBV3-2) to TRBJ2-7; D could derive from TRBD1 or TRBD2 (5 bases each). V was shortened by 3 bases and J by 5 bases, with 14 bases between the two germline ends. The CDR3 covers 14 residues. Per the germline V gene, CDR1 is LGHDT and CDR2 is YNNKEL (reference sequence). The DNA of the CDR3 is TGTGCCAGCAGCCACAACCTTCGAGGGGACGAGCAGTACTTC. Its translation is CASSHNLRGDEQYF.